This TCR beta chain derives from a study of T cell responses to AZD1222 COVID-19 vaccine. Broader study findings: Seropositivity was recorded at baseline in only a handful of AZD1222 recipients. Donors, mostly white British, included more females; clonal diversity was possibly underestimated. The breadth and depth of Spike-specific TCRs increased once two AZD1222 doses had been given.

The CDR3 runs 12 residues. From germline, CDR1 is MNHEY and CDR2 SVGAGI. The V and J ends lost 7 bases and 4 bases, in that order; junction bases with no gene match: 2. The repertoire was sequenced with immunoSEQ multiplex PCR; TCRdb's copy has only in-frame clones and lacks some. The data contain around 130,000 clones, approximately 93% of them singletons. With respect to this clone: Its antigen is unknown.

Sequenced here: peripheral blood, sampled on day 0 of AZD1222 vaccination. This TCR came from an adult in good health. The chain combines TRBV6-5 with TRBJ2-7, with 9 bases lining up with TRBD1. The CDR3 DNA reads TGTGCCAGCAAGACAGGGGGTTACGAGCAGTACTTC. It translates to CASKTGGYEQYF.